Each of the 4 T cell receptor beta chains below was sequenced from the same sample in a study of shared clonotypes between healthy human individuals. Clones were sequenced by immunoSEQ multiplex PCR, and TCRdb holds only the in-frame ones, with some missing. The table has approximately 2,000,000 clones, just under 95% seen once. Selected positively for CCR7 and CD45RO-negative, naive CD8 cells excluded terminally differentiated effector memory CD45RA+ cells. Sequences were obtained from naive CD8+ T cells from PBMCs. The receptors here all came from a man aged 18 to 35 in good health. Some clones in this sample may be carry-over from other donors' samples.

The chain has TRBV29-1 and TRBJ2-4; no clear D gene. Per the germline V gene, CDR1 is SQVTM and CDR2 is ANQGSEA. CDR3 length: 12 amino acids. V was pared by 7 bases and J by 0 bases, with 7 bases between. The CDR3 reads CSALGAKNIQYF. The CDR3 region has the DNA TGCAGCGCCCTAGGAGCCAAAAACATTCAGTACTTC.

Details on this clone: The DNA is omitted, as the CDR3 cannot be located on it reliably, and the CDR3 follows TCRdb's listing. The chain uses TRBV27 and TRBJ2-7; the table names TRBD2, a call not compared with the DNA. Looked up from germline, CDR1 is MNHEY and CDR2 is SMNVEV (reference sequence). The CDR3 has 14 amino acids, counting both end residues. The CDR3 spells CASSLERDSYEQYF.

CDR3 loop: CASSPVPGRGWEQYF. In DNA form, the CDR3 reads TGTGCCAGCAGTCCCGTCCCGGGACGTGGATGGGAGCAGTACTTC. V gene TRBV27 combines with J gene TRBJ2-7; D possibly matches TRBD1 or TRBD2 (5 bases each). From germline, CDR1 is MNHEY and CDR2 SMNVEV (reference sequence). Trimming took off 5 bases at V and 7 bases at J, with 21 bases between the two ends. The CDR3 is 15 amino acids.

The J gene is TRBJ1-2, the V gene TRBV5-1; D is perhaps TRBD1 (5 bases). The CDR3 sequence is 14 residues long. V was cut by 2 bases and J by 2 bases, with 10 bases left in between. Per the germline V gene, CDR1 is SGHRS and CDR2 is YFSETQ. As DNA, the CDR3 is TGCGCCAGCAGCTTTTATGAGGGGAACTATGGCTACACCTTC. Translating it yields CASSFYEGNYGYTF.